This T cell receptor beta chain originates from a study of memory CD4+ T cells and cytomegalovirus serostatus. Study-level information: Of the healthy Belgian adults, several were CMV seropositive and 24 seronegative.

TCRdb's copy holds only in-frame clones and misses some; the assay was immunoSEQ multiplex PCR. The repertoire has about 52,000 clones, 65% to 80% of them found once; the top ten carry more than 1.1%. Notes on this clone: At one end, the junction sequence differs from germline, possibly due to a read error.

Single viable CD3+CD4+CD8-CD45RO+ cells were sorted as the memory CD4+ T cells. Germline CDR1 and CDR2: SNHLY and FYNNEI. The CDR3 is made up of 12 amino acids. The V and J genes are TRBV2 and TRBJ2-5; the D is unclear. The J call may be mistaken, given a closer DNA end match to TRBJ2-7. This sequence was found in an adult in good health and CMV-seropositive. The sample taken for sequencing was memory CD4+ T cells from blood. The CDR3 bases are TGTGCCAGCAGGGAAGGTCCCTACGAGCAGTACTTC. Translation: CASREGPYEQYF.